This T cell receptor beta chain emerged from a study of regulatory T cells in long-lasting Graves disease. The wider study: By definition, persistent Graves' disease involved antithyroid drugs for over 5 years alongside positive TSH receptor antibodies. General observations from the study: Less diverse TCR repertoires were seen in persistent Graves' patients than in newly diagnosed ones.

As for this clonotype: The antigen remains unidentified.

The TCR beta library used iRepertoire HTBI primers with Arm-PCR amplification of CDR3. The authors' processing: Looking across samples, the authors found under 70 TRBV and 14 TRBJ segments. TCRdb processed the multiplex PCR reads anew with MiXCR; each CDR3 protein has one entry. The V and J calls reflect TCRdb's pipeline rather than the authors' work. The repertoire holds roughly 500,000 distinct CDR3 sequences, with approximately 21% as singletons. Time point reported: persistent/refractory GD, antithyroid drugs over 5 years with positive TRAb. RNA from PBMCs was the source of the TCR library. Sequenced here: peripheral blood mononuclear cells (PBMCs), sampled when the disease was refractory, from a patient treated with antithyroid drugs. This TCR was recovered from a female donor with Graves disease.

This CDR3 reads CASSSGQHSVTDTQYF. Written as DNA, the CDR3 is TGTGCCAGCAGTAGCGGACAGCACAGTGTTACAGATACGCAGTATTTT. The chain couples TRBV12-3 or TRBV12-4 to TRBJ2-3, with D perhaps matching TRBD1 (6 bases). The V end was cut by 5 bases, the J end by 3 bases, with 18 bases between. This CDR3 is built from 16 residues.